These T cell receptor beta chains were read from a single sample in a study of T cells in Graves' hyperthyroidism and ophthalmopathy. TCRdb analysed the multiplex PCR reads with MiXCR anew, one entry per CDR3 protein. The sample includes more than 300,000 distinct CDR3 sequences, about 18% seen only once; the top ten take roughly two fifths. The sample consisted of blood. These receptor sequences come from a man aged 18 to 30 with Graves' ophthalmopathy. CDR3s include the opening cysteine and the closing phenylalanine or tryptophan. D genes are given only for firm matches. Clone size is given for some rows only: seen once, a few or many times, or a class if the clone is expanded.

clone_size d_call j_call v_call cdr3_aa cdr3_nt
many NA TRBJ2-7 TRBV27 CASSLSVQDIDEQYF TGTGCCAGCAGTTTGTCGGTACAGGATATCGACGAGCAGTACTTC
NA TRBD1 TRBJ2-7 TRBV2 CASGGQAARGVSYEQYF TGTGCCAGCGGTGGACAGGCGGCGAGAGGGGTCTCCTACGAGCAGTACTTC
few NA TRBJ2-3 TRBV6-1 CASKNRARSDTQYF TGTGCCAGCAAAAACAGGGCGAGGTCAGATACGCAGTATTTT
few TRBD1 TRBJ1-1 TRBV19 CASSTQGWSAFF TGTGCCAGTAGCACACAGGGGTGGTCGGCTTTCTTT
many NA TRBJ1-1 TRBV3-1 CASRPTSSSTEAFF TGTGCCAGCAGACCTACTAGCTCGAGCACTGAAGCTTTCTTT
many TRBD1 TRBJ1-1 TRBV7-9 CASSTVGQGLGNTEAFF TGTGCCAGCAGCACAGTGGGACAGGGACTTGGGAACACTGAAGCTTTCTTT
NA TRBD1 TRBJ2-1 TRBV7-8 CASSQAWTGGYEQFF TGTGCCAGCAGCCAAGCCTGGACAGGGGGCTATGAGCAGTTCTTC
many NA TRBJ1-1 TRBV13 CASTGTEAFF TGTGCCAGCACAGGAACTGAAGCTTTCTTT
NA TRBD2 TRBJ2-1 TRBV7-9 CASSFGGKTSGGNEQFF TGTGCCAGCAGCTTCGGCGGTAAGACTAGCGGGGGCAATGAGCAGTTCTTC
few NA TRBJ1-1 TRBV7-9 CASSPGPGGRNTEAFF TGTGCCAGCAGCCCGGGGCCGGGGGGTAGGAACACTGAAGCTTTCTTT
many TRBD1 TRBJ1-6 TRBV12-3/TRBV12-4 CASTRTGRVSPLHF TGTGCCAGCACACGGACAGGGAGGGTTTCACCCCTCCACTTT
few NA TRBJ2-5 TRBV28 CASSRPGDTGQETQYF TGTGCCAGCAGTCGCCCCGGGGACACCGGCCAAGAGACCCAGTACTTC
NA NA TRBJ2-2 TRBV20-1 CSARDWFGTRNTGELFF TGCAGTGCCAGAGATTGGTTCGGGACGAGGAACACCGGGGAGCTGTTTTTT
NA NA TRBJ1-3 TRBV3-1 CASSRILHRFSARAGNTIYF TGTGCCAGCAGCCGCATCCTTCATAGGTTTTCGGCTCGGGCTGGAAACACCATATATTTT
few NA TRBJ1-1 TRBV7-9 CASSLQGVDTEAFF TGTGCCAGCAGCTTACAGGGCGTGGACACTGAAGCTTTCTTT
NA NA TRBJ2-5 TRBV2 CASRRDRRETQYF TGTGCCAGCAGGCGGGATCGGCGAGAGACCCAGTACTTC
few NA TRBJ2-6 TRBV3-1 CASSPGGGANVLTF TGTGCCAGCAGCCCCGGTGGTGGGGCCAACGTCCTGACTTTC
NA NA TRBJ1-6 TRBV28 CASSFVRGYNSLLHF TGTGCCAGCAGTTTCGTCAGGGGATATAATTCACTCCTCCACTTT
NA NA TRBJ1-2 TRBV4-1 CASSQVAVKDYGYTF TGCGCCAGCAGCCAAGTTGCCGTTAAAGACTATGGCTACACCTTC
many NA TRBJ1-1 TRBV6-1 CASTQGIMNTEAFF TGTGCCAGCACCCAAGGGATTATGAACACTGAAGCTTTCTTT
few TRBD1 TRBJ2-7 TRBV4-1 CASSQAPGQSSYEQYF TGCGCCAGCAGCCAAGCTCCGGGACAGAGCTCCTACGAGCAGTACTTC
many TRBD2 TRBJ2-7 TRBV11-2 CASSLAGVYHEQYF TGTGCCAGCAGCTTGGCGGGGGTGTACCACGAGCAGTACTTC
few TRBD2 TRBJ2-3 TRBV7-3 CASSSETSGYTQYF TGTGCCAGCAGCTCGGAGACTAGCGGCTATACGCAGTATTTT
NA NA TRBJ2-7 TRBV6-1 CATVGGTGQYF TGTGCCACGGTTGGGGGTACCGGGCAGTACTTC
NA NA TRBJ1-3 TRBV12-3/TRBV12-4 CASSRDVQGRNTIYF TGTGCCAGCAGCAGAGACGTTCAAGGTAGAAACACCATATATTTT
few TRBD1 TRBJ2-7 TRBV5-4 CASSFDTGGYEQYF TGTGCCAGCAGCTTCGATACAGGGGGCTACGAGCAGTACTTC
NA NA TRBJ2-1 TRBV19 CASSIGNEQFF TGTGCCAGTAGTATCGGTAATGAGCAGTTCTTC
many TRBD1 TRBJ2-7 TRBV7-2 CASTQSGGSFYEQYF TGTGCCAGCACCCAATCAGGGGGCAGTTTCTACGAGCAGTACTTC
few NA TRBJ2-1 TRBV5-8 CASSLRQSYYNEQFF TGTGCCAGCAGCTTACGACAGAGCTACTACAATGAGCAGTTCTTC
few TRBD1 TRBJ1-1 TRBV9 CASSVAKATGPLNTEAFF TGTGCCAGCAGCGTAGCGAAAGCGACAGGGCCCTTGAACACTGAAGCTTTCTTT
many NA TRBJ2-2 TRBV7-3 CASSPAGPGELFF TGTGCCAGCAGCCCGGCAGGGCCCGGGGAGCTGTTTTTT
few TRBD1 TRBJ1-4 TRBV24-1 CATSVLDRGIEKLFF TGTGCCACCAGTGTCCTGGACAGGGGGATTGAAAAACTGTTTTTT
many TRBD1 TRBJ2-2 TRBV12-3/TRBV12-4 CASGIPLGQGTGELFF TGTGCCAGCGGGATCCCTCTGGGACAGGGGACGGGGGAGCTGTTTTTT
NA NA TRBJ2-1 TRBV7-6 CASSLVASPNEQFF TGTGCCAGCAGCTTAGTAGCCTCCCCCAATGAGCAGTTCTTC
NA NA TRBJ2-1 TRBV5-4 CASSPQGSYNEQFF TGTGCCAGCAGCCCCCAGGGCTCCTACAATGAGCAGTTCTTC
many NA TRBJ1-1 TRBV11-2 CASSLSQVLNTEAFF TGTGCCAGCAGCTTGTCGCAGGTGCTGAACACTGAAGCTTTCTTT
many NA TRBJ1-6 TRBV12-3/TRBV12-4 CASTERDSPLHF TGTGCCAGCACGGAACGGGATTCACCCCTCCACTTT
many NA TRBJ2-3 TRBV3-1 CASSQGHPRDTQYF TGTGCCAGCAGCCAGGGCCATCCGCGGGATACGCAGTATTTT
many NA TRBJ1-6 TRBV15 CATSRGRENSPLHF TGTGCCACCAGCAGAGGCAGGGAAAATTCACCCCTCCACTTT
many NA TRBJ2-7 TRBV11-2 CASSLVERMPYEQYF TGTGCCAGCAGCTTGGTAGAGAGGATGCCCTACGAGCAGTACTTC
few NA TRBJ2-3 TRBV9 CASSPDRSTDTQYF TGTGCCAGCAGTCCCGACAGAAGCACAGATACGCAGTATTTT
many TRBD2 TRBJ2-3 TRBV7-8 CASSLAERGDEAADTQYF TGTGCCAGCAGCTTAGCGGAGCGGGGGGACGAGGCGGCAGATACGCAGTATTTT
few TRBD2 TRBJ2-3 TRBV20-1 CSARGVPGTSGVDTQYF TGCAGTGCTAGAGGTGTCCCCGGGACTAGCGGGGTAGATACGCAGTATTTT
many NA TRBJ2-5 TRBV2 CASTRDETQYF TGTGCCAGCACGCGGGATGAGACCCAGTACTTC
many NA TRBJ1-1 TRBV11-2 CASSLEYSEAFF TGTGCCAGCAGCTTAGAGTACTCTGAAGCTTTCTTT
many TRBD2 TRBJ2-7 TRBV28 CASSPLAGEPAYEQYF TGTGCCAGCAGTCCGCTAGCGGGGGAGCCCGCCTACGAGCAGTACTTC
many NA TRBJ2-6 TRBV7-9 CASSRGSGANVLTF TGTGCCAGCAGCCGGGGGTCTGGGGCCAACGTCCTGACTTTC
NA NA TRBJ2-5 TRBV15 CATSRVRGYQETQYF TGTGCCACCAGCAGAGTACGGGGGTACCAAGAGACCCAGTACTTC
many NA TRBJ1-1 TRBV27 CASSTIFSMNTEAFF TGTGCCAGCAGTACTATCTTCTCCATGAACACTGAAGCTTTCTTT
NA TRBD1 TRBJ1-4 TRBV9 CASSVAQGAGEKLFF TGTGCCAGCAGCGTAGCTCAGGGGGCTGGTGAAAAACTGTTTTTT
NA NA TRBJ2-3 TRBV5-1 CASSPGGTATPDTQYF TGCGCCAGCAGCCCCGGGGGGACAGCAACACCAGATACGCAGTATTTT
many NA TRBJ1-2 TRBV3-1 CASSQESGILHGYTF TGTGCCAGCAGCCAAGAGTCAGGGATCCTCCATGGCTACACCTTC
many NA TRBJ2-1 TRBV28 CASSSRRSYNEQFF TGTGCCAGCAGTTCACGCAGGTCCTACAATGAGCAGTTCTTC